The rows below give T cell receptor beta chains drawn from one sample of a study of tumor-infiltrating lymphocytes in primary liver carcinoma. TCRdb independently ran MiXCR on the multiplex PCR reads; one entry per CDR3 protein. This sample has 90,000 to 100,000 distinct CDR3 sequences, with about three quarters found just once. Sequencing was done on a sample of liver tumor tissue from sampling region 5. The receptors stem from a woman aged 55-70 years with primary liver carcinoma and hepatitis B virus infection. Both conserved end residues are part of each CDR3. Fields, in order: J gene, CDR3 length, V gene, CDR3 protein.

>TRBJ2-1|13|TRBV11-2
CASSLDPGGEQFF
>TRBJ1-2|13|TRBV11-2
CASSFGQTDGCTF
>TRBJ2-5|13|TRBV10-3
CAIRPPGQETQYF
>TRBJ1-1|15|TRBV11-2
CASSPFDGMNTEAFF
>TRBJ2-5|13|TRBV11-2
CASSRDRDETQYF
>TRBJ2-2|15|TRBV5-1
CASSLGHSNTGELFF
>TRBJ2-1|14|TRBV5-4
CASSLVLAHNEQFF
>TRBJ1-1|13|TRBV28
CASTLTGGPEAFF
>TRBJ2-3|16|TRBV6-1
CASGPTSGTSADTQYF
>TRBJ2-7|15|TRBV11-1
CVSSPRTAGVREQYF
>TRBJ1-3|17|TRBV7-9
CASSLAQPGGSGNTIYF
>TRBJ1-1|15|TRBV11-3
CASSLTVGTNTEAFF
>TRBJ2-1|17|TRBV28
CASRSIAGARSYNEQFF